These T cell receptor beta chains were read from a single sample in a study of PD-L1 blockade in urothelial cancer. Profiled with immunoSEQ multiplex PCR; TCRdb holds only in-frame clones, not every one. Among about 110,000 clones listed, about 85% were seen once. The material sequenced was PBMCs, taken around atezolizumab (anti-PD-L1) treatment. The receptors derive from a man aged 45 to 65 with urothelial cancer. Both conserved end residues are trimmed from each CDR3. Each record gives: CDR3 protein, J gene, V gene.

ASSLAGQGPPPAF,TRBJ1-1,TRBV11-2
ASSLLASEEQF,TRBJ2-1,TRBV5-1
ASSATGPNEKLF,TRBJ1-4,TRBV25-1
ASTTSGSLQETQY,TRBJ2-5,TRBV6-6
ASSPGGATYEQY,TRBJ2-7,TRBV18
AWSGQGALEQY,TRBJ2-7,TRBV30
ASSSPTSGLTDTQY,TRBJ2-3,TRBV28
ASRDRGRTSNQPQH,TRBJ1-5,TRBV28
ASRTGDAGANVLT,TRBJ2-6,TRBV6-1
ASSPRGRTNEKLF,TRBJ1-4,TRBV2
ASSQVDMVSYNEQF,TRBJ2-1,TRBV4-1
ASSPRTLENIQY,TRBJ2-4,TRBV19
ATGTRTDTQY,TRBJ2-3,TRBV18
ASSFQSGNTIY,TRBJ1-3,TRBV5-4